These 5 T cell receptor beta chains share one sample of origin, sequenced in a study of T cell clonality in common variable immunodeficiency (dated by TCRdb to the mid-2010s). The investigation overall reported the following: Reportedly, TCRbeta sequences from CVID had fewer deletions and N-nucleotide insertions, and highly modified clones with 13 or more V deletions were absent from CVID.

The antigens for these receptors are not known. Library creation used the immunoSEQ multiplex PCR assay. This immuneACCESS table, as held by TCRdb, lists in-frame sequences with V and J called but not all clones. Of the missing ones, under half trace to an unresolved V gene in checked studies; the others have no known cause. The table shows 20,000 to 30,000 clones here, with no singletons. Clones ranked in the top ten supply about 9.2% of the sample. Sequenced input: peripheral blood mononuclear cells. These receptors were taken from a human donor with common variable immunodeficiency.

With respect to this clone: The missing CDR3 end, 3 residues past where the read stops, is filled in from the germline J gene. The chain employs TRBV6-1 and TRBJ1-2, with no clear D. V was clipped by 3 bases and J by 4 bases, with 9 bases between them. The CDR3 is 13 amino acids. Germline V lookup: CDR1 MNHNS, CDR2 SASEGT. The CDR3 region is CASSDLIGYGYTF. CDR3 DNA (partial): TGTGCCAGCAGTGACTTGATCGGCTATGGC.

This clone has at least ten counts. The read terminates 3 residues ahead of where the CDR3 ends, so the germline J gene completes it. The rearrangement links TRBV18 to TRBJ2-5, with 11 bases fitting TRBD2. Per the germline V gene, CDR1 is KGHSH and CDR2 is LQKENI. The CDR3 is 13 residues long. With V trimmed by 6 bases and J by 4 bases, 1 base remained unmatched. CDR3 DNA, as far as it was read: TGTGCCAGCTCCGGACTAGCGGGAGAGACC. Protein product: CASSGLAGET. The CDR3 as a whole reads CASSGLAGETQYF.

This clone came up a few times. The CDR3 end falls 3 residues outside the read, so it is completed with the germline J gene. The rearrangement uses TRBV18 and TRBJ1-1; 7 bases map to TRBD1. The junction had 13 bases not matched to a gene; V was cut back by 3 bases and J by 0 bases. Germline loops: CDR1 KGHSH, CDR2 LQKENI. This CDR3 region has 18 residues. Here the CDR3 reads CASSPFRTGGRMNTEAFF. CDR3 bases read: TGTGCCAGCTCACCTTTCCGGACAGGCGGTAGGATGAACACTGAA. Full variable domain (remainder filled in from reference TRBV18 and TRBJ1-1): NAGVMQNPRHLVRRRGQEARLRCSPMKGHSHVYWYRQLPEEGLKFMVYLQKENIIDESGMPKERFSAEFPKEGPSILRIQQVVRGDSAAYFCASSPFRTGGRMNTEAFFGQGTRLTVV.

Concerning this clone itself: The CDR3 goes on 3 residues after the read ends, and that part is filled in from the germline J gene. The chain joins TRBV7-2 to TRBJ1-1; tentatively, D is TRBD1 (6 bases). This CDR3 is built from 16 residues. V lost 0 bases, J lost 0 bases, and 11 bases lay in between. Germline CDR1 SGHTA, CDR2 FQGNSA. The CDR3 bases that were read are TGTGCCAGCAGCTTAGCTTTGGGGGCCATGAACACTGAA. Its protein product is CASSLALGAMNTE. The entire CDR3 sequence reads CASSLALGAMNTEAFF.

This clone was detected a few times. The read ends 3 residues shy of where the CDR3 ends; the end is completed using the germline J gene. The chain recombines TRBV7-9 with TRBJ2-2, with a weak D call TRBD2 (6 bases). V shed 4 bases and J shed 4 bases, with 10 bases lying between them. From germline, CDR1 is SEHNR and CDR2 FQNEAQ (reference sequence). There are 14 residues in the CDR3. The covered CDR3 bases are TGTGCCAGCAGCTGGGGGGAGAGCACCGGGGAG. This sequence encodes CASSWGESTGE. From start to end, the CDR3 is CASSWGESTGELFF.